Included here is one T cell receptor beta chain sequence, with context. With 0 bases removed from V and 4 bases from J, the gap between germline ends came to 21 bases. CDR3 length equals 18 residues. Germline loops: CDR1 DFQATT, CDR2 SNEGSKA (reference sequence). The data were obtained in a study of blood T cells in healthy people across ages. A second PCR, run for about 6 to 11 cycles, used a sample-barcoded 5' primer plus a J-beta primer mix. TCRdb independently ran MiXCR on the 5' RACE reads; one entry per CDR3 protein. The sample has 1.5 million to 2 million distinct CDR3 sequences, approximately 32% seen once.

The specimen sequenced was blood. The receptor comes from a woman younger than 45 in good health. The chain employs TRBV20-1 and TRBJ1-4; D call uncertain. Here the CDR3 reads CSARDPTSLSAYNEKLFF. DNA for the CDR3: TGCAGTGCTAGAGATCCGACTAGCCTTAGCGCGTATAATGAAAAACTGTTTTTT.